The rows below give T cell receptor beta chains drawn from one sample of a study of OX40 agonist ivuxolimab in advanced cancers. Repertoires were generated with immunoSEQ multiplex PCR, while TCRdb's copy carries only in-frame clones and drops some. The table lists fewer than 100,000 clones, 87% of them singletons, with under 0.55% in the top ten. The sequencing here drew on CD4+ or CD8+ T cells sorted from blood, taken in a trial of the OX40 agonist ivuxolimab. The receptors were gathered from an adult with an advanced solid tumor such as melanoma, head and neck, liver or kidney cancer. Both conserved end residues are part of each CDR3. Fields, in order: J gene, clone size, V gene, D gene, CDR3 protein, CDR3 DNA. A D gene is named only where the DNA matches it firmly. Some rows have no size entry. The others give once, few or many, or a class for an expanded clone.

j_call: TRBJ2-3
clone_size: once
v_call: TRBV29-1
d_call: -
cdr3_aa: CSVGPGPFQDTQYF
cdr3_nt: TGCAGCGTTGGGCCTGGACCCTTCCAAGATACGCAGTATTTT

j_call: TRBJ1-6
clone_size: -
v_call: TRBV18
d_call: TRBD1
cdr3_aa: CASSRTGGDSPLHF
cdr3_nt: TGTGCCAGCTCCCGGACAGGGGGAGATTCACCCCTCCACTTT

j_call: TRBJ1-5
clone_size: -
v_call: TRBV7-9
d_call: -
cdr3_aa: CASGSYSNQPQHF
cdr3_nt: TGTGCCAGCGGGAGCTATAGCAATCAGCCCCAGCATTTT

j_call: TRBJ2-3
clone_size: -
v_call: TRBV9
d_call: TRBD1
cdr3_aa: CASSRTGATDTQYF
cdr3_nt: TGTGCCAGCAGCCGGACAGGGGCCACAGATACGCAGTATTTT

j_call: TRBJ2-5
clone_size: -
v_call: TRBV9
d_call: -
cdr3_aa: CASSNRDGETQYF
cdr3_nt: TGTGCCAGCAGCAACCGGGACGGAGAGACCCAGTACTTC

j_call: TRBJ2-3
clone_size: -
v_call: TRBV25-1
d_call: -
cdr3_aa: CASSTKAADTQYF
cdr3_nt: TGTGCCAGCAGTACCAAGGCCGCGGATACGCAGTATTTT

j_call: TRBJ2-3
clone_size: -
v_call: TRBV21-1
d_call: -
cdr3_aa: CASSTPEDRGTTDTQYF
cdr3_nt: TGTGCCAGCAGCACGCCAGAGGACAGGGGAACCACAGATACGCAGTATTTT

j_call: TRBJ2-1
clone_size: once
v_call: TRBV2
d_call: -
cdr3_aa: CASTGDWAGEQFF
cdr3_nt: TGTGCCAGCACCGGAGATTGGGCAGGTGAGCAGTTCTTC

j_call: TRBJ2-5
clone_size: -
v_call: TRBV11-2
d_call: TRBD2
cdr3_aa: CASSPGGGQETQYF
cdr3_nt: TGTGCCAGCAGCCCGGGGGGGGGACAAGAGACCCAGTACTTC

j_call: TRBJ2-3
clone_size: -
v_call: TRBV19
d_call: TRBD1
cdr3_aa: CASSPRDRGTDTQYF
cdr3_nt: TGTGCCAGTAGTCCCCGGGACAGGGGCACAGATACGCAGTATTTT

j_call: TRBJ1-2
clone_size: -
v_call: TRBV2
d_call: -
cdr3_aa: CASSTGSASHSYTF
cdr3_nt: TGTGCCAGCAGCACAGGGTCAGCCAGCCATAGCTACACCTTC

j_call: TRBJ2-3
clone_size: -
v_call: TRBV11-1
d_call: -
cdr3_aa: CASSSSASGDTQYF
cdr3_nt: TGTGCCAGCAGCTCTTCCGCCTCCGGAGATACGCAGTATTTT

j_call: TRBJ1-2
clone_size: -
v_call: TRBV7-9
d_call: -
cdr3_aa: CASSFWDGYTF
cdr3_nt: TGTGCCAGCAGCTTTTGGGATGGCTACACCTTC

j_call: TRBJ1-6
clone_size: -
v_call: TRBV10-1
d_call: -
cdr3_aa: CASSSQNGSPLHF
cdr3_nt: TGCGCCAGCAGCTCACAGAACGGGTCACCCCTCCACTTT

j_call: TRBJ1-2
clone_size: -
v_call: TRBV7-9
d_call: TRBD1
cdr3_aa: CASSLEQGVYTF
cdr3_nt: TGTGCCAGCAGCTTAGAACAGGGGGTATACACCTTC

j_call: TRBJ2-7
clone_size: -
v_call: TRBV6-5
d_call: TRBD1
cdr3_aa: CASRDRPKREQYF
cdr3_nt: TGTGCCAGCCGGGACAGACCCAAGAGGGAGCAGTACTTC

j_call: TRBJ1-2
clone_size: once
v_call: TRBV7-9
d_call: -
cdr3_aa: CASSQRRPGYTF
cdr3_nt: TGTGCCAGCAGCCAGCGCAGGCCGGGCTACACCTTC

j_call: TRBJ2-1
clone_size: once
v_call: TRBV5-1
d_call: TRBD1
cdr3_aa: CASSSLGQGVNNEQFF
cdr3_nt: TGCGCCAGCAGCTCCCTGGGACAGGGGGTTAACAATGAGCAGTTCTTC

j_call: TRBJ2-7
clone_size: -
v_call: TRBV7-7
d_call: -
cdr3_aa: CASSRGLGSYEQYF
cdr3_nt: TGTGCCAGCAGCCGGGGGTTAGGGTCCTACGAGCAGTACTTC

j_call: TRBJ2-5
clone_size: -
v_call: TRBV12-5
d_call: -
cdr3_aa: CASGSGLQQETQYF
cdr3_nt: TGTGCTAGTGGTTCCGGACTGCAACAAGAGACCCAGTACTTC

j_call: TRBJ1-5
clone_size: -
v_call: TRBV6-5
d_call: TRBD1
cdr3_aa: CASRTGGGNQPQHF
cdr3_nt: TGTGCCAGCAGGACAGGGGGCGGGAATCAGCCCCAGCATTTT

j_call: TRBJ2-7
clone_size: -
v_call: TRBV7-8
d_call: -
cdr3_aa: CASSLEGLEQYF
cdr3_nt: TGTGCCAGCAGCTTAGAGGGGCTCGAGCAGTACTTC

j_call: TRBJ1-1
clone_size: -
v_call: TRBV10-3
d_call: -
cdr3_aa: CATGRGGMNTEAFF
cdr3_nt: TGTGCCACCGGGCGGGGGGGGATGAACACTGAAGCTTTCTTT

j_call: TRBJ1-4
clone_size: -
v_call: TRBV19
d_call: -
cdr3_aa: CASSIPTEKLFF
cdr3_nt: TGTGCCAGTAGTATTCCGACTGAAAAACTGTTTTTT

j_call: TRBJ1-2
clone_size: -
v_call: TRBV5-1
d_call: TRBD1
cdr3_aa: CASSRTGTDYGYTF
cdr3_nt: TGCGCCAGCAGCCGGACCGGGACAGACTATGGCTACACCTTC

j_call: TRBJ2-1
clone_size: -
v_call: TRBV9
d_call: TRBD2
cdr3_aa: CASSVGGWEGQFF
cdr3_nt: TGTGCCAGCAGCGTAGGAGGGTGGGAGGGGCAGTTCTTC

j_call: TRBJ2-3
clone_size: -
v_call: TRBV25-1
d_call: -
cdr3_aa: CASRTSAADTQYF
cdr3_nt: TGTGCCAGCAGGACTAGTGCGGCAGATACGCAGTATTTT

j_call: TRBJ1-2
clone_size: -
v_call: TRBV29-1
d_call: TRBD1
cdr3_aa: CSVTQGVNYGYTF
cdr3_nt: TGCAGCGTCACTCAGGGGGTTAACTATGGCTACACCTTC

j_call: TRBJ2-5
clone_size: -
v_call: TRBV7-2
d_call: -
cdr3_aa: CASSPSLGMETQYF
cdr3_nt: TGTGCCAGCAGCCCCAGTTTGGGCATGGAGACCCAGTACTTC

j_call: TRBJ2-3
clone_size: -
v_call: TRBV2
d_call: -
cdr3_aa: CASSRTSATDTQYF
cdr3_nt: TGTGCCAGCAGCCGCACTAGTGCTACAGATACGCAGTATTTT

j_call: TRBJ1-1
clone_size: -
v_call: TRBV18
d_call: -
cdr3_aa: CASSPDGGGTEAFF
cdr3_nt: TGTGCCAGCTCACCTGACGGGGGGGGCACTGAAGCTTTCTTT

j_call: TRBJ1-1
clone_size: many
v_call: TRBV18
d_call: TRBD1
cdr3_aa: CASSPARTGGGEAFF
cdr3_nt: TGTGCCAGCTCACCAGCGCGGACAGGGGGCGGTGAAGCTTTCTTT

j_call: TRBJ1-2
clone_size: few
v_call: TRBV19
d_call: -
cdr3_aa: CASSMRVVTYGYTF
cdr3_nt: TGTGCCAGTAGTATGAGGGTGGTTACCTATGGCTACACCTTC

j_call: TRBJ2-2
clone_size: -
v_call: TRBV2
d_call: TRBD1
cdr3_aa: CATQEDRGREELFF
cdr3_nt: TGTGCCACCCAAGAGGACAGGGGGCGTGAGGAGCTGTTTTTT

j_call: TRBJ2-5
clone_size: -
v_call: TRBV25-1
d_call: -
cdr3_aa: CASTQGGQETQYF
cdr3_nt: TGTGCCAGCACCCAAGGGGGGCAAGAGACCCAGTACTTC

j_call: TRBJ2-3
clone_size: once
v_call: TRBV5-1
d_call: -
cdr3_aa: CASSLDEGTQYF
cdr3_nt: TGCGCCAGCAGCTTGGATGAGGGAACGCAGTATTTT

j_call: TRBJ1-3
clone_size: -
v_call: TRBV9
d_call: TRBD1
cdr3_aa: CASTRGPGNTIYF
cdr3_nt: TGTGCGTCCACCAGGGGGCCCGGAAACACCATATATTTT

j_call: TRBJ1-4
clone_size: -
v_call: TRBV9
d_call: -
cdr3_aa: CASSVGQSNEKLFF
cdr3_nt: TGTGCCAGCAGCGTTGGACAGTCGAATGAAAAACTGTTTTTT

j_call: TRBJ1-1
clone_size: -
v_call: TRBV27
d_call: -
cdr3_aa: CASSGYTSSAEAFF
cdr3_nt: TGTGCCAGCAGTGGTTACACCTCAAGCGCTGAAGCTTTCTTT

j_call: TRBJ2-7
clone_size: -
v_call: TRBV6-6
d_call: -
cdr3_aa: CASSNDGGSNF
cdr3_nt: TGTGCCAGCAGTAATGACGGAGGGTCGAACTTC

j_call: TRBJ2-3
clone_size: -
v_call: TRBV5-5
d_call: -
cdr3_aa: CASSFQLTTRASADTQYF
cdr3_nt: TGTGCCAGCAGCTTTCAGCTAACTACCCGCGCGAGCGCAGATACGCAGTATTTT

j_call: TRBJ2-3
clone_size: -
v_call: TRBV5-1
d_call: TRBD1
cdr3_aa: CASSWGQVVSRNTDTQYF
cdr3_nt: TGCGCCAGCAGCTGGGGACAGGTCGTTTCTCGGAACACAGATACGCAGTATTTT

j_call: TRBJ2-1
clone_size: -
v_call: TRBV6-5
d_call: -
cdr3_aa: CASKKDYSYNEQFF
cdr3_nt: TGTGCCAGCAAAAAGGACTACTCCTACAATGAGCAGTTCTTC

j_call: TRBJ2-2
clone_size: -
v_call: TRBV7-9
d_call: TRBD2
cdr3_aa: CASSRLAGGLNTGELFF
cdr3_nt: TGTGCCAGCAGTCGACTCGCGGGGGGGCTGAACACCGGGGAGCTGTTTTTT

j_call: TRBJ2-1
clone_size: -
v_call: TRBV14
d_call: TRBD2
cdr3_aa: CASSFTSGGATWFF
cdr3_nt: TGTGCCAGCAGCTTCACTAGCGGGGGGGCTACGTGGTTCTTC

j_call: TRBJ2-2
clone_size: -
v_call: TRBV7-2
d_call: TRBD1
cdr3_aa: CASSYRGVITGELFF
cdr3_nt: TGTGCCAGCAGCTACAGGGGAGTCATCACCGGGGAGCTGTTTTTT

j_call: TRBJ2-2
clone_size: -
v_call: TRBV7-2
d_call: -
cdr3_aa: CASSFRSTNTGELFF
cdr3_nt: TGTGCCAGCAGCTTCCGCTCCACAAACACCGGGGAGCTGTTTTTT

j_call: TRBJ1-1
clone_size: -
v_call: TRBV10-3
d_call: -
cdr3_aa: CAISGRTNTEAFF
cdr3_nt: TGTGCCATCAGTGGGAGGACGAACACTGAAGCTTTCTTT

j_call: TRBJ2-7
clone_size: -
v_call: TRBV29-1
d_call: TRBD1
cdr3_aa: CSVGSRTGTYEQYF
cdr3_nt: TGCAGCGTCGGTTCAAGGACAGGGACCTACGAGCAGTACTTC

j_call: TRBJ1-1
clone_size: -
v_call: TRBV7-9
d_call: -
cdr3_aa: CASSSPGGNTEAFF
cdr3_nt: TGTGCCAGCAGCTCCCCTGGAGGAAACACTGAAGCTTTCTTT

j_call: TRBJ2-1
clone_size: -
v_call: TRBV18
d_call: -
cdr3_aa: CASSPGGRVSNEQFF
cdr3_nt: TGTGCCAGCTCACCAGGGGGCAGGGTTAGCAATGAGCAGTTCTTC

j_call: TRBJ2-7
clone_size: -
v_call: TRBV5-4
d_call: TRBD1
cdr3_aa: CASRFNSGQAYEQYF
cdr3_nt: TGTGCCAGCAGGTTCAACTCGGGACAGGCCTACGAGCAGTACTTC